This TCR beta chain was observed in a study of OX40 agonist ivuxolimab in advanced cancers. This clone has only one observation. Its antigen remains unidentified. There are 16 residues in the CDR3. Between the trimmed V and J ends, which lost 0 bases and 2 bases, there was a span of 14 bases. Looked up from germline, CDR1 is LNHNV and CDR2 is YYDKDF (reference sequence). Study observations and caveats: Patients with a partial response at 0.1-3.0 mg/kg had among the lowest clonal expansion.

Profiled with immunoSEQ multiplex PCR; TCRdb holds only in-frame clones, not every one. The table has about 80,000 clones, 85% to 95% seen once; the top ten hold approximately 0.7%. V and J are TRBV15 and TRBJ2-7, with D perhaps matching TRBD1 or TRBD2 (5 bases each). The sample in question was CD4+ or CD8+ T cells sorted from blood, obtained in a trial of the OX40 agonist ivuxolimab. This sequence was found in an adult with an advanced solid tumor such as melanoma, head and neck, liver or kidney cancer. The DNA for the CDR3 is TGTGCCACCAGCAGAGATTACGGGGACGGAGCCTACGAGCAGTACTTC. Encoded protein: CATSRDYGDGAYEQYF.